Following are 20 T cell receptor beta chains from one sample sequenced in a study of identical twins. MiXCR was run by TCRdb on the 5' RACE reads, yielding one entry per CDR3 protein. The sample yields approximately 350,000 distinct CDR3 sequences, roughly 12% seen once. The same specimen was also included in a second study, on yellow fever vaccine responses in identical twins.

Input material: CD8+ T cells sorted from blood. All receptors derive from a woman aged 18-29 years in good health.

The chain is built from TRBV4-1 and TRBJ2-1; D not certain. Trimming cost V 3 bases and J 7 bases, with 16 bases left between them. The CDR3 runs to 15 residues. Germline V gives CDR1 MGHRA, CDR2 YSYEKL. The CDR3 loop is CASSQYQSPGNEQFF. CDR3 in DNA: TGCGCCAGCAGCCAGTACCAATCCCCCGGGAATGAGCAGTTCTTC.

The chain recombines TRBV29-1 with TRBJ2-7; no clear D gene. The CDR3 is 14 amino acids. CDR1 is SQVTM and CDR2 is ANQGSEA in the germline V gene. The V end was cut by 1 base, the J end by 2 bases, with 12 bases between. This chain's CDR3 is CSVEVERAPYEQYF. The CDR3 DNA follows: TGCAGCGTTGAAGTAGAGCGTGCGCCCTACGAGCAGTACTTC.

This clonotype was detected a few times. The gene calls are TRBV14 and TRBJ1-6; D gene unclear. V was shortened by 1 base and J by 10 bases, with 8 bases between the two germline ends. CDR1 is SGHDN, CDR2 FVKESK, per germline. CDR3 length: 13 residues. Written as DNA, the CDR3 is TGTGCCAGCAGCCAAGCGCTGGGATCACCCCTCCACTTT. This codes for CASSQALGSPLHF.

In its sample, this clonotype was seen a few times. V gene TRBV6-4 combines with J gene TRBJ2-5; D remains unclear. The CDR3 has 16 residues. V gave up 0 bases and J gave up 5 bases, with 16 bases separating them. CDR1 and CDR2 (germline): MRHNA, SNTAGT. The CDR3 protein is CASSDSFQSRWETQYF. The CDR3 bases are TGTGCCAGCAGTGACTCGTTTCAGTCAAGATGGGAGACCCAGTACTTC.

This clonotype was detected only a few times. The rearrangement uses TRBV6-1 and TRBJ2-3, with TRBD1 matching 7 bases. This CDR3 is built from 16 residues. After removal of 6 bases from V and 0 bases from J, the junction contained 9 bases not matched to a gene. Germline V gene sequence: CDR1 MNHNS, CDR2 SASEGT. In DNA form, the CDR3 reads TGTGCCAGCAGAATTTCCGGGACAGCTAGCACAGATACGCAGTATTTT. Translation: CASRISGTASTDTQYF.

This chain connects TRBV5-5 to TRBJ1-1; no clear D gene. Germline V gene data show CDR1 as SGHKS and CDR2 as YYEKEE (reference sequence). Deletions cut 3 bases from V and 0 bases from J, with 15 bases between. The CDR3 has 16 amino acids. CDR3 residues: CASSSRRSTMNTEAFF. In DNA, the CDR3 is TGTGCCAGCAGCTCGAGACGGAGCACTATGAACACTGAAGCTTTCTTT.

This clonotype was seen more than once but under ten times. The chain uses TRBV20-1 and TRBJ2-7; 8 bases fit TRBD1. Germline CDR1 DFQATT, CDR2 SNEGSKA (reference sequence). This CDR3 has 14 amino acids. Trimming removed 6 bases from V and 4 bases from J; junction bases left unmatched: 11. CDR3 sequence reads: CSARSYGQGYEQYV. DNA for the CDR3: TGCAGTGCCCGCAGCTACGGACAGGGTTACGAGCAGTACGTC.

The rearrangement links TRBV29-1 to TRBJ2-3; possible D gene TRBD2, 6 bases. V gave up 7 bases and J gave up 4 bases, with 21 bases separating them. From germline, CDR1 is SQVTM and CDR2 ANQGSEA. This CDR3 region has 15 residues. In nucleotides, the CDR3 is TGCAGCGCCACGACTTTTAGCGGCCCTGCAGATACGCAGTATTTT. This gives the protein CSATTFSGPADTQYF.

This clonotype has a handful of counts. The rearrangement joins TRBV11-1 to TRBJ2-3, with a tentative D call TRBD1 (5 bases). The V gene's germline CDR1 is SGHAT and CDR2 FQDESV (reference sequence). The CDR3 runs 18 residues. The V end was cut by 2 bases, the J end by 7 bases, with 25 bases between. CDR3 nucleotide sequence: TGTGCCAGCAGCTTACCCTCGTCTGACAGCTTTAGCCGGAATACGCAGTATTTT. Protein product: CASSLPSSDSFSRNTQYF.

This clonotype was picked up a small number of times. This sequence joins TRBV5-1 and TRBJ2-5, with D perhaps given as TRBD1 or TRBD2 (7 bases each). There are 15 residues in the CDR3. The V end lost 4 bases, the J end lost 2 bases, and 15 bases lay between the germline ends. Germline assignment: CDR1 SGHRS and CDR2 YFSETQ. The CDR3 DNA is TGCGCCAGCAGCGGGGAGGGGGCGATACAAGAGACCCAGTACTTC. Encoded protein: CASSGEGAIQETQYF.

The chain has TRBV14 and TRBJ1-4, with a weak D call TRBD1 (5 bases). V was shortened by 5 bases and J by 7 bases, with 8 bases between the two germline ends. CDR1 and CDR2 from the germline V gene are SGHDN and FVKESK. The CDR3 runs 12 residues. The CDR3 region is CASSAGTEKLFF. CDR3 DNA sequence: TGTGCCAGCAGCGCGGGGACTGAAAAACTGTTTTTT. Supplemented by reference TRBV14 and TRBJ1-4, the full variable domain reads EAGVTQFPSHSVIEKGQTVTLRCDPISGHDNLYWYRRVMGKEIKFLLHFVKESKQDESGMPNNRFLAERTGGTYSTLKVQPAELEDSGVYFCASSAGTEKLFFGSGTQLSVL.

The sample holds a few counts of this clonotype. The V call is TRBV10-3, the J call TRBJ2-7; tentative D call: TRBD1 (5 bases). The V end was cut by 3 bases, the J end by 4 bases, with 16 bases between. CDR1 is ENHRY and CDR2 is SYGVKD in the germline V gene. The CDR3 contains 15 residues. This CDR3 is CAISDPGQGAYEQYV. DNA for the CDR3: TGTGCCATCAGTGACCCCGGGCAGGGTGCATACGAGCAGTACGTC.

This clonotype has just a few counts. The genes are TRBV10-2 and TRBJ2-5, with 7 bases fitting TRBD2. Per the germline V gene, CDR1 is WSHSY and CDR2 is SAAADI. V trimming: 4 bases; J trimming: 2 bases; junction bases outside the gene matches: 1. The length of the CDR3 is 13 residues. The CDR3 sequence: CASSGTRQETQYF. CDR3 in DNA: TGCGCCAGCAGTGGGACTAGACAAGAGACCCAGTACTTC.

A few counts support this clonotype. The chain's CDR3 is CASSSERDTQYF. The CDR3 DNA sequence: TGCGCCAGCAGCTCTGAAAGGGATACGCAGTATTTT. This rearrangement joins TRBV5-1 to TRBJ2-3; D is uncertain. With 3 bases removed from V and 6 bases from J, the gap between germline ends came to 8 bases. Germline V lookup: CDR1 SGHRS, CDR2 YFSETQ. CDR3 size: 12 residues.

This chain joins TRBV6-2 or TRBV6-3 and TRBJ1-1; D perhaps matches TRBD1 (6 bases). The germline V gene has CDR1 MNHEY and CDR2 SVGEGT. V dropped 5 bases and J dropped 8 bases, with 18 bases sitting between them. The CDR3 runs 14 residues. The CDR3 nucleotides read TGTGCCAGCAGTGCTGCCGGGACACAGGAGGAAGCTTTCTTT. Amino acids: CASSAAGTQEEAFF.

This clonotype was observed a few times. The chain's CDR3 is CATSDFGQGEQYF. CDR3 DNA sequence: TGTGCCACCAGTGATTTTGGACAGGGCGAGCAGTACTTC. The rearrangement links TRBV24-1 to TRBJ2-7; TRBD1 agrees at 8 bases. With 1 base clipped from V and 6 bases from J, the junction kept 1 base outside the gene matches. Germline assignment: CDR1 KGHDR and CDR2 SFDVKD. The CDR3 has 13 residues.

This clonotype was seen only a few times. The chain is built from TRBV7-9 and TRBJ2-1; TRBD1 is a possible D gene (6 bases). The germline V and J ends were trimmed by 1 base and 8 bases, with 12 bases remaining between them. This CDR3 is 14 amino acids long. Germline loops: CDR1 SEHNR, CDR2 FQNEAQ (reference sequence). The CDR3 loop is CASSLVTGPHEQFF. The CDR3 DNA follows: TGTGCCAGCAGCTTAGTTACAGGGCCCCATGAGCAGTTCTTC.

This chain joins TRBV10-2 and TRBJ2-7, with TRBD1 as a possible D gene (6 bases). In germline, CDR1 is WSHSY, CDR2 SAAADI. CDR3 length: 17 amino acids. Trimming took 0 bases from V and 0 from J, leaving 15 bases between them. The CDR3 bases are TGCGCCAGCAGTGAGTCATGGGGCAGGGGAAGCTCCTACGAGCAGTACTTC. Translating it yields CASSESWGRGSSYEQYF.

This clonotype was detected many times. This chain links TRBV5-5 with TRBJ2-7; D unresolved. The CDR3 has 13 residues. V gave up 6 bases and J gave up 3 bases, with 13 bases separating them. Germline CDR1 is SGHKS and CDR2 is YYEKEE (reference sequence). CDR3 DNA: TGTGCCAGCAACCTTCCTCAAAACTACGAGCAGTACTTC. Its protein is CASNLPQNYEQYF.

The V and J genes are TRBV20-1 and TRBJ2-5, with D unclear. CDR3 size: 15 residues. Germline lookup yields CDR1 DFQATT and CDR2 SNEGSKA (reference sequence). V was cut by 6 bases and J by 3 bases, with 20 bases left in between. The CDR3 is CSARVATSSEETQYF. The DNA of the CDR3 is TGCAGTGCCCGAGTAGCAACGTCATCCGAAGAGACCCAGTACTTC.